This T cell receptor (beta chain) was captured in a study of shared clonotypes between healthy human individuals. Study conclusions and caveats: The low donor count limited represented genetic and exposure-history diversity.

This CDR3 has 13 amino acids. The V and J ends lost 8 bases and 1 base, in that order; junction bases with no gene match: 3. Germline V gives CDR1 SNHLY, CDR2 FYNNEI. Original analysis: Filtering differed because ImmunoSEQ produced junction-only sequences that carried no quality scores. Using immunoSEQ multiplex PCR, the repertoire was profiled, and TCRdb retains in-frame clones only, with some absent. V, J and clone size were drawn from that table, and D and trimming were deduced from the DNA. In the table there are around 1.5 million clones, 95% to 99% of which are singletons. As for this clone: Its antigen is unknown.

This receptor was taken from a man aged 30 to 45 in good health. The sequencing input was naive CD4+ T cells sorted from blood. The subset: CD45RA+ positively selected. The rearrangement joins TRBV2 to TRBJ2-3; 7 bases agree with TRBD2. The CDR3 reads CASAGDGTDTQYF. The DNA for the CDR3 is TGTGCCAGCGCGGGAGATGGCACAGATACGCAGTATTTT.